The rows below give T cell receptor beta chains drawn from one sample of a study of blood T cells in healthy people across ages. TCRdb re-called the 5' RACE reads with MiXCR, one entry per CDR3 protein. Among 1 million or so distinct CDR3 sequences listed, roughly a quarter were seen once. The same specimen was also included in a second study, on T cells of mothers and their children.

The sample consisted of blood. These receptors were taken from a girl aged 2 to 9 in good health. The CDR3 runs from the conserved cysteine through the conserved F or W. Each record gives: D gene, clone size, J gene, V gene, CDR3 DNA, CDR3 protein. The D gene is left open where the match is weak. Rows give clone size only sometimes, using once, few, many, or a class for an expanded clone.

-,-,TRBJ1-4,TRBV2,TGTGCCAGCGGGAGACAGGTCTCCGTTGAAAAACTGTTTTTT,CASGRQVSVEKLFF
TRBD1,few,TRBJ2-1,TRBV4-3,TGCGCCAGCAGCTGGACAGGGAGTGGAGAGCAGTTCTTC,CASSWTGSGEQFF
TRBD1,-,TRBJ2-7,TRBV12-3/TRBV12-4,TGTGCCAGCAGTCACCCCGGGACAGGGAACGAGCAGTACTTC,CASSHPGTGNEQYF
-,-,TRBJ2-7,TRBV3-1,TGTGCCAGCAGCCAAGATATGGGCGAGCAGTACTTC,CASSQDMGEQYF
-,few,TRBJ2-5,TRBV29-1,TGCAGCGCTGAACGACAGCTATTGACCCAAAAGACCCAGTACTTC,CSAERQLLTQKTQYF
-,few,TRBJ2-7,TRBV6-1,TGTGCCAGCAGCGCGTGGGGCGTATACGAGCAGTACTTC,CASSAWGVYEQYF
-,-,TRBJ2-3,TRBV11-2,TGTGCCAGCAGTCCCCTGGGACTTAGCACAGATACGCAGTATTTT,CASSPLGLSTDTQYF
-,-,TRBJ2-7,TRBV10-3,TGTGCCATCAGTGAGCCCGCGCAGTACGAGCAGTACTTC,CAISEPAQYEQYF
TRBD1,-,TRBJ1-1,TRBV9,TGTGCCAGCAGCGTAATTCAGGGGGCTACTGAAGCTTTCTTT,CASSVIQGATEAFF
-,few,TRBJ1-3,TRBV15,TGTGCCACCAGCAGAGGTCAAGGGGCCGGAAACACCATATATTTT,CATSRGQGAGNTIYF
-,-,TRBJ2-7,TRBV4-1,TGCGCCAGCAGCCAAGCGGTAGAGAACCCCTACGAGCAGTACTTC,CASSQAVENPYEQYF
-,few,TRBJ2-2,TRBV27,TGTGCCAGCAGTTTATCGGTGGCGAGCACCGGGGAGCTGTTTTTT,CASSLSVASTGELFF
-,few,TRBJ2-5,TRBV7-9,TGTGCCAGCAGCTACAATCAGGGGTCGGGGGAGACCCAGTACTTC,CASSYNQGSGETQYF
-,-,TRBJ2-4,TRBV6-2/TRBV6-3,TGTGCCAGCAGTTACTCGAGGGGGTCCCCTCCTAACATTCAGTACTTC,CASSYSRGSPPNIQYF
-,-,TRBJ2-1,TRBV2,TGTGCCAGCAGTGTAAGGCACAATGAGCAGTTCTTC,CASSVRHNEQFF
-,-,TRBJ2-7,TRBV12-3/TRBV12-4,TGTGCCAGCAGTCCACCGGTTAAGGACTACGAGCAGTACTTC,CASSPPVKDYEQYF
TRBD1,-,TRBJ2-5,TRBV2,TGTCCCAGCAGTGAAGCCACGGACAGGGATCAAGAGACCCAGTACTTC,CPSSEATDRDQETQYF
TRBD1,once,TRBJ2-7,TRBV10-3,TGTGCCATGAGCACCGGGACAGGGGGTGGAGAGCAGTACTTC,CAMSTGTGGGEQYF
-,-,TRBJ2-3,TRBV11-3,TGTGCCAGCAGCCGTCTTAGATTATACCAGGGAACAGATACGCAGTATTTT,CASSRLRLYQGTDTQYF
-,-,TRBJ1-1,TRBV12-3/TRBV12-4,TGTGCCAGCAGTTTATTTGGTAGGGACACTGAAGCTTTCTTT,CASSLFGRDTEAFF
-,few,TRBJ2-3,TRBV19,TGTGCCGTATTCTCGGGACTCAGCACAGATACGCAGTATTTT,CAVFSGLSTDTQYF
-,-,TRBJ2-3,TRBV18,TGTGCCGGATCCGTTTCACTCACAGATACGCAGTATTTT,CAGSVSLTDTQYF
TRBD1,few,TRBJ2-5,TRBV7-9,TGTGCCAGCAGCTCAGGACAGGGGACGGAGACCCAGTACTTC,CASSSGQGTETQYF
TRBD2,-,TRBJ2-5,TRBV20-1,TGCAGTGCTAGTGCTCTGGGGGGGCAAGAGACCCAGTACTTC,CSASALGGQETQYF
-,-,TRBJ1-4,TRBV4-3,TGCGCCAGCAGCCAACTAAATGAGATTCTGTTTTTT,CASSQLNEILFF
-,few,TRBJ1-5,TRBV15,TGTGCCACCAGCAGGAGGGGGACCAATCAGCCCCAGCATTTT,CATSRRGTNQPQHF
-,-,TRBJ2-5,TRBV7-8,TGTGCCAGCAGCTTAGGGGTGGGAGGGGGAGAGACCCAGTACTTC,CASSLGVGGGETQYF
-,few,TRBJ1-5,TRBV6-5,TGTGCCAGCAGTTACTCCATCGACCCCAGCCCAAATCAGCCCCAGCATTTT,CASSYSIDPSPNQPQHF
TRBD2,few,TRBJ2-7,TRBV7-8,TGTGCCAGCAGCCTCAATCGGGGGGTCGAGCAGTACTTC,CASSLNRGVEQYF
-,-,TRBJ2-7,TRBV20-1,TGCAGTGCCCTGGAAGGCAAATCCTACGAGCAGTACTTC,CSALEGKSYEQYF
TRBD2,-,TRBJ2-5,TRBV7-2,TGTGCCAGCAGCTTAAACAGCGGGGGGGCGGAGACCCAGTACTTC,CASSLNSGGAETQYF
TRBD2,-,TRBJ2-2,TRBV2,TGTGCCAGCAGTGCTAGCGGGAGCACCGGGGAGCTGTTTTTT,CASSASGSTGELFF
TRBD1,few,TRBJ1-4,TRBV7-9,TGTGCCAGCAGTCCCACCGGGACAGGGGATGAAAAACTGTTTTTT,CASSPTGTGDEKLFF
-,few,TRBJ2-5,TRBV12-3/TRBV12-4,TGTGCCAGCAGTCCGGCGGAGAAGGGTCGAGAGACCCAGTACTTC,CASSPAEKGRETQYF
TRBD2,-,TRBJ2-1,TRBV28,TGTGCCAGCAGTCCGGGACTAGGAGCCTTTGAGGAGCAGTTCTTC,CASSPGLGAFEEQFF
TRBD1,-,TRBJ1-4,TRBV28,TGTGCCAGCAGTTTATTACCGACAGGGTGGACTGAAAAACTGTTTTTT,CASSLLPTGWTEKLFF
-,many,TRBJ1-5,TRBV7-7,TGTGCTAGCAGCCCCGGGGGGGGTGAGGCCTTGTATTTT,CASSPGGGEALYF
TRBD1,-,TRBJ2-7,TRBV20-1,TGCAGTGCTAGAGATCCGGGACAGCCTACCTACGAGCAGTACTTC,CSARDPGQPTYEQYF
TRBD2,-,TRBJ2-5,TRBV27,TGTGCCAGCAGTTTCGGGGGAGGGCCTAATAGGGAGCAGTACTTC,CASSFGGGPNREQYF
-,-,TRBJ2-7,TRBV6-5,TGTGCCAGCAGTAGGTCCAGAGCGGCCTACGAGCAGTACTTC,CASSRSRAAYEQYF
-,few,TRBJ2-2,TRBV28,TGTGCCACCCGTTCGGGGACCGGGGAGCTGTTTTTT,CATRSGTGELFF
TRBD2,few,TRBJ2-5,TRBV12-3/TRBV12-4,TGTGCCAGCAGTTTATCGGTCCCTAGCGGGGGGGCATTGCAAGAGACCCAGTACTTC,CASSLSVPSGGALQETQYF
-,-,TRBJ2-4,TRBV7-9,TGTGCCAGCAGCCCCTGGGCCGGGAACATTCAGTACTTC,CASSPWAGNIQYF
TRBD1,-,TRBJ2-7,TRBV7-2,TGTGCCAGCGGGACAGGGGCGGAAGCCTACGAGCAGTACTTC,CASGTGAEAYEQYF
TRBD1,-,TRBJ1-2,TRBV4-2,TGTGCCAGCAGGGCCGGGACAGGACCTATGGGAGGCTACACCTTC,CASRAGTGPMGGYTF
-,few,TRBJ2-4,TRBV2,TGTGCCAGCAGGGTTCCCCGGGGATATCGGGGTGGATTTGTAAACATTCAGTACTTC,CASRVPRGYRGGFVNIQYF
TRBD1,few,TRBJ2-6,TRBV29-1,TGCAGCGTTGAAGATAGGACAGGGGAACCCTCGGGGGGGGCCAACGTCCTGACTTTC,CSVEDRTGEPSGGANVLTF
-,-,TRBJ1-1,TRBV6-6,TGTGCCAGCCGTGACATGAACACTGAAGCTTTCTTT,CASRDMNTEAFF
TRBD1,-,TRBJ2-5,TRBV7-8,TGTGCCAGCAGCCAAAGACAGGGGGCTCTAGAGACCCAGTACTTC,CASSQRQGALETQYF
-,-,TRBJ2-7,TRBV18,TGTGCCAGCTCAGGGGACGCGGATCACTTCCACGAGCAGTACTTC,CASSGDADHFHEQYF
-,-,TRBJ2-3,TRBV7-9,TGTGCCAGCAGCTTTCAAGCGACGGGGGATACGCAGTATTTT,CASSFQATGDTQYF